This T cell receptor beta chain was identified during a study of blood T cell repertoires in COVID-19. Study-wide context: Spain, Italy and the United States supplied samples that represented acute and convalescent COVID-19. T cells, B-cell-depleted T cells, or PBMCs supplied cDNA or gDNA.

Per the authors' pipeline: From reference gene primer amplification, estimates of nucleated cell counts were derived. Using immunoSEQ multiplex PCR, the repertoire was profiled, and TCRdb retains in-frame clones only, with some absent. From that table come the V and J calls and clone size; the DNA was used to work out D and trimming. The table records about 160,000 clones, just over 90% of them present only once. V lost 8 bases, J lost 1 base, and 15 bases lay in between. This CDR3 region has 15 residues. Germline V gene lookup returns CDR1 SNHLY and CDR2 FYNNEI. The TCR originated in a man younger than 35 with acute or convalescent COVID-19. Sequenced sample: peripheral blood. The chain has TRBV2 and TRBJ1-5; tentative D call: TRBD1 (6 bases). The chain's CDR3 is CASSRGRESNQPQHF. The CDR3 DNA follows: TGTGCCAGCTCAAGGGGGAGAGAGAGCAATCAGCCCCAGCATTTT. The variable domain in full, with the rest retrieved from reference TRBV2 and TRBJ1-5, is EPEVTQTPSHQVTQMGQEVILRCVPISNHLYFYWYRQILGQKVEFLVSFYNNEISEKSEIFDDQFSVERPDGSNFTLKIRSTKLEDSAMYFCASSRGRESNQPQHFGDGTRLSIL.